The source of this TCR beta chain is a study of T cell responses to AZD1222 COVID-19 vaccine. Assay: immunoSEQ multiplex PCR; the TCRdb copy retains only in-frame clones and omits some. The sample has about 150,000 clones; 85% to 90% are singletons. The input for sequencing was peripheral blood, taken on day 0 of AZD1222 vaccination. This TCR derives from an adult in good health.

The CDR3: CASSSRTGVTDTQYF. The CDR3 DNA reads as TGTGCCAGTAGTTCTAGGACAGGGGTCACAGATACGCAGTATTTT. The V and J genes are TRBV19 and TRBJ2-3, with 9 positions matching TRBD1. CDR1 LNHDA and CDR2 SQIVND come from the germline V gene (reference sequence). The ends lost 5 bases at V and 2 bases at J; junction bases unmatched: 5. CDR3 length: 15 residues.